These 27 T cell receptor beta chains came from one sample sequenced in a study of CD8 T cells in ankylosing spondylitis. General study points: Roughly 8 highly homologous variants formed a TCR beta motif that appeared characteristic of ankylosing spondylitis blood.

TCRdb used MiXCR to reprocess the 5' RACE reads, holding one entry per CDR3 protein. The table lists about 540,000 distinct CDR3 sequences, about 12% of them singletons. These receptors have no identified antigens. The sample taken for sequencing was blood, either unsorted or a sorted T cell fraction (not recorded which). The receptors were gathered from a male donor with ankylosing spondylitis.

The V call is TRBV18, the J call TRBJ1-2; D gene ambiguous. Trimming stripped 3 bases from V and 6 bases from J, with 14 bases between. The CDR3 length is 14 residues. CDR1 KGHSH and CDR2 LQKENI come from the germline V gene. For the CDR3, the DNA is TGTGCCAGCTCACCCCCGCACACAAGGGATGGCTACACCTTC. Translated, it gives CASSPPHTRDGYTF.

This clonotype was detected a few times. The V and J genes are TRBV29-1 and TRBJ2-5, with D possibly TRBD2 on 5 matching bases. The CDR3 sequence is 13 residues long. The V end was cut by 3 bases, the J end by 5 bases, with 13 bases between. Germline V gene sequence: CDR1 SQVTM, CDR2 ANQGSEA. CDR3 sequence reads: CSVDSKEVETQYF. CDR3 coding DNA: TGCAGCGTTGACTCGAAGGAGGTGGAGACCCAGTACTTC.

This rearrangement joins TRBV11-2 to TRBJ2-7; 7 positions match TRBD2. The CDR3 is 16 residues long. With 1 base clipped from V and 0 bases from J, the junction kept 6 bases outside the gene matches. CDR1 and CDR2 (germline): SGHAT, FQNNGV. CDR3 nucleotide sequence: TGTGCCAGCAGCTTAGGCTCGGGGGGAGACTCCTACGAGCAGTACTTC. Encoded protein: CASSLGSGGDSYEQYF.

This clonotype was seen ten or more times. The rearrangement joins TRBV12-3 or TRBV12-4 to TRBJ2-2; TRBD2 matches at 11 bases. V shed 3 bases and J 5 bases; nucleotides not matched to a gene: 5. This CDR3 comprises 16 residues. The CDR3 reads CASSFSGRAVTGELFF. The CDR3 bases are TGTGCCAGCAGTTTTAGCGGGAGGGCCGTTACCGGGGAGCTGTTTTTT.

In its sample, this clonotype was seen a few times. The chain combines TRBV12-3 or TRBV12-4 with TRBJ1-1; possibly TRBD1 for D (6 bases). With 3 bases removed from V and 7 bases from J, the gap between germline ends came to 12 bases. This CDR3 has 13 residues. CDR3 nucleotide sequence: TGTGCCAGCAGTTTTATCAGGGGCGTTGAAGCTTTCTTT. It is translated as CASSFIRGVEAFF.

The gene calls are TRBV20-1 and TRBJ1-1; unclear D gene. The CDR3 is 13 amino acids. V was shortened by 6 bases and J by 0 bases, with 11 bases between the two germline ends. Germline values: CDR1 DFQATT, CDR2 SNEGSKA (reference sequence). In nucleotides, the CDR3 is TGCAGTGCCCCGTTACAGATGAACACTGAAGCTTTCTTT. It is translated as CSAPLQMNTEAFF.

The chain has TRBV12-3 or TRBV12-4 and TRBJ2-1; D unresolved. With 2 bases removed from V and 4 bases from J, the gap between germline ends came to 9 bases. This CDR3 comprises 14 residues. The CDR3 here is CASSLNRPYNEQFF. CDR3 DNA: TGTGCCAGCAGTTTAAACAGACCTTACAATGAGCAGTTCTTC.

V and J are TRBV20-1 and TRBJ1-2, with TRBD1 matching 8 bases. The CDR3 totals 14 residues. J lost 5 bases, V lost 4 bases, and 9 bases had no gene match. Germline V gene sequence: CDR1 DFQATT, CDR2 SNEGSKA (reference sequence). The CDR3 nucleotides read TGCAGTGCTACCCGGACAGGGAAGGAGTATGGCTACACCTTC. Translation: CSATRTGKEYGYTF.

The table lists this clonotype with a few counts. The chain recombines TRBV9 with TRBJ2-7; no clear D. The germline V gene has CDR1 SGDLS and CDR2 YYNGEE. V was shortened by 0 bases and J by 0 bases, with 10 bases between the two germline ends. This CDR3 has 15 residues. CDR3 residues: CASSVGPVLSYEQYF. The CDR3 nucleotides read TGTGCCAGCAGCGTAGGGCCAGTCCTCTCCTACGAGCAGTACTTC.

The chain combines TRBV3-1 with TRBJ2-3; 16 nucleotides align to TRBD2. CDR1 and CDR2 from the germline V gene are LGHDT and YNNKEL (reference sequence). This CDR3 is 18 amino acids long. Trimming took 0 bases from V and 5 from J; bases not matched to a gene: 5. The CDR3 loop reads CASSQEEGLAGGRDTQYF. The CDR3 nucleotides are TGTGCCAGCAGCCAAGAAGAGGGACTAGCGGGAGGGAGAGATACGCAGTATTTT.

The chain combines TRBV5-1 with TRBJ1-4; 8 nucleotides match TRBD1. The V gene end was trimmed by 3 bases and the J gene end by 10 bases; junction bases not matched to a gene: 14. The germline V gene has CDR1 SGHRS and CDR2 YFSETQ. The CDR3 is 16 amino acids. The CDR3, as DNA: TGCGCCAGCAGCTCCGCCAAGACAGGGGACACAGGAAAACTGTTTTTT. Its protein is CASSSAKTGDTGKLFF.

The chain carries TRBV11-3 and TRBJ2-1; 10 bases are a match to TRBD2. This CDR3 spans 17 amino acids. J gave up 4 bases and V 0 bases, and 6 bases lay outside the gene matches. Germline CDR1 reads SGHNT; CDR2 reads YENEEA. DNA of the CDR3: TGTGCCAGCAGCTTAGATCCCGGACTAGCGGCGTACAATGAGCAGTTCTTC. As protein: CASSLDPGLAAYNEQFF.

The J gene is TRBJ1-2, the V gene TRBV20-1; 7 bases are shared with TRBD1. The CDR3 is made up of 14 amino acids. The V gene's germline CDR1 is DFQATT and CDR2 SNEGSKA (reference sequence). V trimming: 1 base; J trimming: 4 bases; junction bases outside the gene matches: 6. The CDR3 DNA reads as TGCAGTGCTAGAGGCGAACAGGGGTTCTATGGCTACACCTTC. It is translated as CSARGEQGFYGYTF.

This clonotype has just a few counts. The rearrangement uses TRBV21-1 and TRBJ2-1; TRBD2 was called by the table and not checked on the DNA. TRBV21-1 is marked as a pseudogene. The CDR3 consists of 16 residues. Written as DNA, the CDR3 is TGTGCCAGCAGCAAAGTTCTAGCGGGCCCTTACAATGAGCAGTTCTTC. This translates into CASSKVLAGPYNEQFF.

J is TRBJ1-2 and V is TRBV2; D possibly corresponds to TRBD1 (6 bases). Germline loops: CDR1 SNHLY, CDR2 FYNNEI. CDR3 length: 13 amino acids. Trimming stripped 6 bases from V and 3 bases from J, with 11 bases between. The CDR3 coding sequence is TGTGCCAGCAGGACAGGAAATTACTATGGCTACACCTTC. The encoded protein is CASRTGNYYGYTF.

The V gene is TRBV30, the J gene TRBJ2-7; D remains ambiguous. This CDR3 spans 14 amino acids. The germline gives CDR1 GTSNPN, CDR2 SVGIG (reference sequence). The V end was cut by 2 bases, the J end by 5 bases, with 16 bases between. The CDR3 region has the DNA TGTGCCTGGAGTTCTACCGGGTCCAGAAACGAGCAGTACTTC. Its protein product is CAWSSTGSRNEQYF.

This clonotype was seen a few times. This chain links TRBV20-1 with TRBJ2-7; the D gene is possibly TRBD2 (6 bases). Germline V CDR1 and CDR2: DFQATT, SNEGSKA (reference sequence). CDR3 length: 13 residues. The V end was cut by 5 bases, the J end by 0 bases, with 11 bases between. The CDR3 DNA follows: TGCAGTGCTTTCGGGGACTCCTCCTACGAGCAGTACTTC. This translates into CSAFGDSSYEQYF.

The genes are TRBV7-9 and TRBJ1-2; D unresolved. This CDR3 is 17 amino acids long. Trimming removed 5 bases from V and 5 bases from J, with 24 bases in between. Germline values: CDR1 SEHNR, CDR2 FQNEAQ (reference sequence). As DNA, the CDR3 is TGTGCCAGCAGCCCACATAGCGGAGGACGGAACATATATGGCTACACCTTC. It specifies CASSPHSGGRNIYGYTF.

The sample holds many counts of this clonotype. V and J are TRBV29-1 and TRBJ1-1, with a tentative D call TRBD1 (5 bases). The CDR3 covers 14 residues. Germline lookup yields CDR1 SQVTM and CDR2 ANQGSEA. V lost 2 bases, J lost 6 bases, and 16 bases lay in between. CDR3 nucleotide sequence: TGCAGCGTTGAAAGGCAGGGAGAGGTCCCTGAAGCTTTCTTT. Translating gives CSVERQGEVPEAFF.

This clonotype was counted once. Since a much larger clone is just one base distant, this may be a read error. The J gene is TRBJ2-6, the V gene TRBV12-3 or TRBV12-4, with 8 bases identical to TRBD1. This CDR3 is built from 17 residues. The CDR3 sequence: CASSRGQGNSRANVLTF. The CDR3 DNA is TGTGCCAGCAGCCGCGGACAGGGAAACTCTAGGGCCAACGTCCTGACTTTC.

The rearrangement joins TRBV2 to TRBJ1-1; TRBD1 is a possible D gene (5 bases). CDR3 length: 11 amino acids. V dropped 9 bases and J dropped 5 bases, with 10 bases sitting between them. Germline V gene data show CDR1 as SNHLY and CDR2 as FYNNEI. The CDR3 sequence is CARGVETEAFF. In nucleotides, the CDR3 is TGTGCCAGGGGGGTGGAGACTGAAGCTTTCTTT. Based on the CDR3 plus reference TRBV2 and TRBJ1-1, the full variable domain is EPEVTQTPSHQVTQMGQEVILRCVPISNHLYFYWYRQILGQKVEFLVSFYNNEISEKSEIFDDQFSVERPDGSNFTLKIRSTKLEDSAMYFCARGVETEAFFGQGTRLTVV.

This clonotype was detected many times. The chain couples TRBV24-1 to TRBJ2-2, with 9 nucleotides matching TRBD2. Trimming removed 3 bases from V and 4 bases from J; junction bases left unmatched: 11. The CDR3 has 18 residues. From germline, CDR1 is KGHDR and CDR2 SFDVKD. CDR3 sequence (DNA): TGTGCCACCAGTGATGCCGTAGGAGCGGGAGGTCGCACCGGGGAGCTGTTTTTT. It encodes CATSDAVGAGGRTGELFF.

The genes are TRBV11-2 and TRBJ1-6; D gene unclear. The CDR3 length is 18 residues. Germline V gives CDR1 SGHAT, CDR2 FQNNGV. V was pared by 5 bases and J by 0 bases, with 17 bases between. CDR3 sequence (DNA): TGTGCCAGCAGCCCAAGCATGAAATCGAGCTCCTATAATTCACCCCTCCACTTT. Its translation is CASSPSMKSSSYNSPLHF.

This clonotype has more than one count but fewer than ten. The chain joins TRBV2 to TRBJ1-4; D is possibly TRBD1 (6 bases). CDR1 is SNHLY and CDR2 is FYNNEI in the germline V gene. V was pared by 6 bases and J by 5 bases, with 13 bases between. This CDR3 is 14 amino acids long. This chain's CDR3 is CASREGEGNEKLFF. CDR3 sequence (DNA): TGTGCCAGCAGGGAGGGGGAGGGAAATGAAAAACTGTTTTTT.

J is TRBJ1-4 and V is TRBV10-1, with TRBD1 matching over 7 bases. Germline CDR1 is WNHNN and CDR2 is SYGVQD (reference sequence). V shed 8 bases, J shed 7 bases, and the junction held 7 bases outside the gene matches. The CDR3 contains 13 residues. CDR3 nucleotides: TGCGCCAGCTGTGGGACAGTTGCTGAAAAACTGTTTTTT. Its translation: CASCGTVAEKLFF.

The genes are TRBV20-1 and TRBJ1-4; 7 bases match TRBD1. Germline CDR1 reads DFQATT; CDR2 reads SNEGSKA (reference sequence). Trimming removed 0 bases from V and 6 bases from J; junction bases left unmatched: 10. The CDR3 sequence is 16 residues long. In nucleotides, the CDR3 is TGCAGTGCTAGAGAAGGGACAGCTGGAGGGGATGAAAAACTGTTTTTT. Translated, it gives CSAREGTAGGDEKLFF.

This clonotype appeared a few times. The rearrangement uses TRBV20-1 and TRBJ1-4; possibly TRBD1 for D (6 bases). The CDR3 covers 15 residues. V lost 4 bases, J lost 4 bases, and 16 bases lay in between. Germline CDR1 and CDR2: DFQATT and SNEGSKA (reference sequence). The CDR3 loop is CSATSAGRGNEKLFF. The CDR3 DNA sequence: TGCAGTGCTACTTCCGCTGGCAGGGGTAATGAAAAACTGTTTTTT.